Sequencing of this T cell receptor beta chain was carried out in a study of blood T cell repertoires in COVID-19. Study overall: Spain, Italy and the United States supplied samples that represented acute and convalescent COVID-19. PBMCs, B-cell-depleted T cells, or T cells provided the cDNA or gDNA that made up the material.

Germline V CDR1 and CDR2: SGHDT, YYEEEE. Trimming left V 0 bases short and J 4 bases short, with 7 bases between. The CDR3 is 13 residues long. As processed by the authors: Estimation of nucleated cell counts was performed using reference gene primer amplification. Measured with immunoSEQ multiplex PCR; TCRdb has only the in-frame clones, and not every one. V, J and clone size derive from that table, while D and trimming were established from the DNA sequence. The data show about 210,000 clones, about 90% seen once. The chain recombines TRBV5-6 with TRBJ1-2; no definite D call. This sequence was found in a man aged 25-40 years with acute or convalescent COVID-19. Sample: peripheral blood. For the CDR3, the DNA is TGTGCCAGCAGCTTGGTGAAGCCCTATGGCTACACCTTC. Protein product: CASSLVKPYGYTF.